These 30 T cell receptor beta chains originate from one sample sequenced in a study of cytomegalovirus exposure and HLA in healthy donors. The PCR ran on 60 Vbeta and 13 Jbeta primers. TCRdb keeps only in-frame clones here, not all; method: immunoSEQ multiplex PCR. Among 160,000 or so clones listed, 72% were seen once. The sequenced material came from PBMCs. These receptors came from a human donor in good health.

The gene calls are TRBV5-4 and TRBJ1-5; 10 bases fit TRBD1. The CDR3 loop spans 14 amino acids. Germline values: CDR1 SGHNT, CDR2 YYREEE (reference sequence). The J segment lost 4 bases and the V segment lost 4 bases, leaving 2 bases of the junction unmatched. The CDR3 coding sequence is TGTGCCAGCAGCCCGGGACAGGGGAATCAGCCCCAGCATTTT. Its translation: CASSPGQGNQPQHF.

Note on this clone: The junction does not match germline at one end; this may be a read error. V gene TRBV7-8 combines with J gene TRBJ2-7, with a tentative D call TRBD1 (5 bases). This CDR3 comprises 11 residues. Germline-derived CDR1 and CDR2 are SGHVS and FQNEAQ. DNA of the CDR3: TGTGCCAGCAGCTTAGCAGGGTGTGGGGCCTTC. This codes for CASSLAGCGAF.

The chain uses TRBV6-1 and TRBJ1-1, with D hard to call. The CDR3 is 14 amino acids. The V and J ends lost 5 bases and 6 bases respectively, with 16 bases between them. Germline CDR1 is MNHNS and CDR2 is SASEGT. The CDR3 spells CASSSPGVYAEAFF. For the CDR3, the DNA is TGTGCCAGCAGTTCACCGGGAGTTTACGCTGAAGCTTTCTTT.

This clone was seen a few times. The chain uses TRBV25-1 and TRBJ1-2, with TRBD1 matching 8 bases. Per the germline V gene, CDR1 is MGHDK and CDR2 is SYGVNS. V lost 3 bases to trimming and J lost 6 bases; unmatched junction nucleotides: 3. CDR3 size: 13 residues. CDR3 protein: CASSDETGDGYTF. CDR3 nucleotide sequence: TGTGCCAGCAGTGACGAGACAGGGGATGGCTACACCTTC.

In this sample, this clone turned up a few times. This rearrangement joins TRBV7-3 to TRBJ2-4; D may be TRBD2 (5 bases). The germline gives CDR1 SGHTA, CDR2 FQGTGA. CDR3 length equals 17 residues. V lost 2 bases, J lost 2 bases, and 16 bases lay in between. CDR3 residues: CASSLDGSTGTKNIQYF. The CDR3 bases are TGTGCCAGCAGCTTAGATGGAAGTACGGGAACCAAAAACATTCAGTACTTC.

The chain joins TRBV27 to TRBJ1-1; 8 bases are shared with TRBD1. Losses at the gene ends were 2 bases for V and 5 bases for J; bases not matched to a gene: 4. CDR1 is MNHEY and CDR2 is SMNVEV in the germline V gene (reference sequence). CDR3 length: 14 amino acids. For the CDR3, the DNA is TGTGCCAGCAGTTTAGCAGGGGGCCGGACTGAAGCTTTCTTT. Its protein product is CASSLAGGRTEAFF.

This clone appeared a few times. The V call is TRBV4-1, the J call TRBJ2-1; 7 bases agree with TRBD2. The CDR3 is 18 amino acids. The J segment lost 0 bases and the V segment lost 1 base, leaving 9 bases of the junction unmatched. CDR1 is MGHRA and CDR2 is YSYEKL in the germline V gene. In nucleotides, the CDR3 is TGCGCCAGCAGCCAAGTGGAAGCGGGGCATTACTCCTACAATGAGCAGTTCTTC. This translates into CASSQVEAGHYSYNEQFF.

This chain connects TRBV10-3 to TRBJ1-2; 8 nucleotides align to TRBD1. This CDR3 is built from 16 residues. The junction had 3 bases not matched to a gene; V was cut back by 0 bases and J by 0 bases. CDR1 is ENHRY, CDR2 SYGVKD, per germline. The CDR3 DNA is TGTGCCATCAGTGAGTCGAAACAGGGGGCTAACTATGGCTACACCTTC. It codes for CAISESKQGANYGYTF.

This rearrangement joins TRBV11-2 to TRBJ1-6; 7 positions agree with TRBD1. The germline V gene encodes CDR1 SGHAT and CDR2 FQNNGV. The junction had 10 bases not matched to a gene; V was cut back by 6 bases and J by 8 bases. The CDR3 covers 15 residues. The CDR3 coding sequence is TGTGCCAGCAGTTTTACAGGGGAGGCTTATTCACCCCTCCACTTT. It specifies CASSFTGEAYSPLHF.

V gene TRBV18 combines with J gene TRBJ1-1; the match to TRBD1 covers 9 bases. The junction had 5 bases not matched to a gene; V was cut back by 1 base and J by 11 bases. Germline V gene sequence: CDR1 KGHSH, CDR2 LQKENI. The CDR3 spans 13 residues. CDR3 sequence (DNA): TGTGCCAGCTCACCACGGGACAGGGAACGGGCTTTCTTT. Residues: CASSPRDRERAFF.

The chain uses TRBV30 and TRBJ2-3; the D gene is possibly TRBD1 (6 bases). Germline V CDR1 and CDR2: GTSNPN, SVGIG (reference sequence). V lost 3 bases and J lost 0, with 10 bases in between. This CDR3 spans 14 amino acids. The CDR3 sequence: CAWRDRVSTDTQYF. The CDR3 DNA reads TGTGCCTGGAGGGACAGAGTTAGCACAGATACGCAGTATTTT.

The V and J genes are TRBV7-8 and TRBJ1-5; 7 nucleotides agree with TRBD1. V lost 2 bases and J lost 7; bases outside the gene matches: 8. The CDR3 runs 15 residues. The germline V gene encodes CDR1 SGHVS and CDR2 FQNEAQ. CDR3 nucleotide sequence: TGTGCCAGCAGCTTAATACAGGGGAGTAAACAGCCCCAGCATTTT. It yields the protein CASSLIQGSKQPQHF. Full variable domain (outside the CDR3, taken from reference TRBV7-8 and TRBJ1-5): GAGVSQSPRYKVAKRGQDVALRCDPISGHVSLFWYQQALGQGPEFLTYFQNEAQLDKSGLPSDRFFAERPEGSVSTLKIQRTQQEDSAVYLCASSLIQGSKQPQHFGDGTRLSIL.

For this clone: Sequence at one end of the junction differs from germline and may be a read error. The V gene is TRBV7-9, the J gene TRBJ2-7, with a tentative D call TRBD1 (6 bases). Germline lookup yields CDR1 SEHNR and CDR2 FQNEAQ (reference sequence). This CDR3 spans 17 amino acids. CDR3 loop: CSSSSSGTYDKPYEQYF. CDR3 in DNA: TGTTCCAGCAGTTCCTCCGGGACATACGACAAACCCTACGAGCAGTACTTC.

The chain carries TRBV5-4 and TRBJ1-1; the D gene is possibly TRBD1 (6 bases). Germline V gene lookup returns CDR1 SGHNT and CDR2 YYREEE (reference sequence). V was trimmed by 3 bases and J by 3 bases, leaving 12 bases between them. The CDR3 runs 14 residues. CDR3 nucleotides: TGTGCCAGCAGCTGGGGGGGGGCGGACACTGAAGCTTTCTTT. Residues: CASSWGGADTEAFF.

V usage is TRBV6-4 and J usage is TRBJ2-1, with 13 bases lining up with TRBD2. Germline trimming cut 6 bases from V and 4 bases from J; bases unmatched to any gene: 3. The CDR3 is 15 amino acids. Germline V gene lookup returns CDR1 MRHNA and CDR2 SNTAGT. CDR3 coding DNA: TGTGCCAGCAGCCAGGGACTAGCGGGGTACAATGAGCAGTTCTTC. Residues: CASSQGLAGYNEQFF.

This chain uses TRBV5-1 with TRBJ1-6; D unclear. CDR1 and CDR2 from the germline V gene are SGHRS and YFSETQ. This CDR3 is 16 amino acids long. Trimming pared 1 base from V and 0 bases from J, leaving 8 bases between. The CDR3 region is CASSLSASSYNSPLHF. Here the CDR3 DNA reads TGCGCCAGCAGCTTGAGCGCAAGCTCCTATAATTCACCCCTCCACTTT.

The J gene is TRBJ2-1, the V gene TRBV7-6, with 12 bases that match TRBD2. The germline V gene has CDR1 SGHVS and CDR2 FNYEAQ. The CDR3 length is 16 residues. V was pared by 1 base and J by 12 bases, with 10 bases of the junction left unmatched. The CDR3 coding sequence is TGTGCCAGCAGCTTAGGAGCTAGCGGGGGGGCATACGGGCAGTTCTTC. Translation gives CASSLGASGGAYGQFF.

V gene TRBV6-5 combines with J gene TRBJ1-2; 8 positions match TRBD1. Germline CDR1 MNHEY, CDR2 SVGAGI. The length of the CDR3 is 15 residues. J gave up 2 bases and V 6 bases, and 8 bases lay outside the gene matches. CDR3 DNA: TGTGCCAGCAGCCAGACAGGGGTCGGGAACTATGGCTACACCTTC. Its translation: CASSQTGVGNYGYTF.

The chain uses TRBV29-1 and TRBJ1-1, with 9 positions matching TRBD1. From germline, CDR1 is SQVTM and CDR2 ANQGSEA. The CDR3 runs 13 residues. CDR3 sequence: CSDTGQGGTEAFF. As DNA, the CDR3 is TGCAGTGACACGGGACAGGGAGGAACTGAAGCTTTCTTT.

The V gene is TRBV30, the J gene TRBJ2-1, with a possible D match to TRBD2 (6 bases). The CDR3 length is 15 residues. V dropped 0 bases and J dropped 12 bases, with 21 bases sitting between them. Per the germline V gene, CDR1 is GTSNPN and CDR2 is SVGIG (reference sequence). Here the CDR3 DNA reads TGTGCCTGGAGTGTAAGGAGGGTAGCGGACACCAGGCAGTTCTTC. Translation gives CAWSVRRVADTRQFF.

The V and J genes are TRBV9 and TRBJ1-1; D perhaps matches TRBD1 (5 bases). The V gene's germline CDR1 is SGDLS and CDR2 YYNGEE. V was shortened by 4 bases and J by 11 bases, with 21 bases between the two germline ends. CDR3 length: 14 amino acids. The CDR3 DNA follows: TGTGCCAGCAGCACGGACACCGGGTCCCAAGAGGCTTTCTTT. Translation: CASSTDTGSQEAFF. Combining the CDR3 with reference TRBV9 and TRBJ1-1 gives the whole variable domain DSGVTQTPKHLITATGQRVTLRCSPRSGDLSVYWYQQSLDQGLQFLIQYYNGEERAKGNILERFSAQQFPDLHSELNLSSLELGDSALYFCASSTDTGSQEAFFGQGTRLTVV.

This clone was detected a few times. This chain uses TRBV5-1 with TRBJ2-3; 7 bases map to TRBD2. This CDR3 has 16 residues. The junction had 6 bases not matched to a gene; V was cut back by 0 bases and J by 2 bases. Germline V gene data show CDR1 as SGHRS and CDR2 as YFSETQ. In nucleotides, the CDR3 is TGCGCCAGCAGCTTGGTATCGGCGGGGGACACAGATACGCAGTATTTT. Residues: CASSLVSAGDTDTQYF.

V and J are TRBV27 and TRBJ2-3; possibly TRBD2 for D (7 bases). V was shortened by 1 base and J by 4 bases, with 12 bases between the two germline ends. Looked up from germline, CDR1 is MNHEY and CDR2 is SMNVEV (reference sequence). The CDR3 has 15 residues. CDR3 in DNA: TGTGCCAGCAGTTTATGGGGGGGCCGAGCAGATACGCAGTATTTT. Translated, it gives CASSLWGGRADTQYF.

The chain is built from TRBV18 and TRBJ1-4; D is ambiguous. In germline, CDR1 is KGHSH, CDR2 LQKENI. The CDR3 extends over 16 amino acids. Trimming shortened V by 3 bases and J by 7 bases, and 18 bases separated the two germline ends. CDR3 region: CASSPLGAGSLEKLFF. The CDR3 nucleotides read TGTGCCAGCTCACCTTTAGGAGCCGGCTCGCTTGAAAAACTGTTTTTT.

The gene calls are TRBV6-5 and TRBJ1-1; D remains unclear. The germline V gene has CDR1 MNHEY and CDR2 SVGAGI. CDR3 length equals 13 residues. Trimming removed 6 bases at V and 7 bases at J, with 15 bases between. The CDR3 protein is CASSHSPGIEAFF. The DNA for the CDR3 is TGTGCCAGCAGCCACTCACCGGGGATTGAAGCTTTCTTT.

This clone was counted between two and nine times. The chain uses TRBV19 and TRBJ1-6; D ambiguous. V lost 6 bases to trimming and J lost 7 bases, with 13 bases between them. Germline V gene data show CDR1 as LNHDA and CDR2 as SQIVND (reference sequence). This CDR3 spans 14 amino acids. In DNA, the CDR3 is TGTGCCAGTAGCTCCGGGATCATCAATTCACCCCTCCACTTT. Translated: CASSSGIINSPLHF.

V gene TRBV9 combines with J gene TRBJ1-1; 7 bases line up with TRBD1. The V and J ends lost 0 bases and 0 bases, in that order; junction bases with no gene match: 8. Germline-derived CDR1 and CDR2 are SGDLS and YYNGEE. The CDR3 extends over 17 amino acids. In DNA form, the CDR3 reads TGTGCCAGCAGCGTAGGGGACAGAACAGACATGAACACTGAAGCTTTCTTT. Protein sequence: CASSVGDRTDMNTEAFF.

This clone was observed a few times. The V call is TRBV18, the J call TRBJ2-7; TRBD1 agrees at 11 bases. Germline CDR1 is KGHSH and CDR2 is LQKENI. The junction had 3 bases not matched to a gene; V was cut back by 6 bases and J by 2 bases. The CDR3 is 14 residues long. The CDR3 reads CASSRDRGTYEQYF. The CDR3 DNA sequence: TGTGCCAGCTCCCGGGACAGGGGGACCTACGAGCAGTACTTC.

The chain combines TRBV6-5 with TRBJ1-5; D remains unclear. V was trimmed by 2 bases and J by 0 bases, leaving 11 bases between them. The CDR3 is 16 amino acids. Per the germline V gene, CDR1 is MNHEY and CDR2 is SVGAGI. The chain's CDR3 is CASSYRTEDSNQPQHF. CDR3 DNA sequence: TGTGCCAGCAGTTACCGTACGGAGGATAGCAATCAGCCCCAGCATTTT.

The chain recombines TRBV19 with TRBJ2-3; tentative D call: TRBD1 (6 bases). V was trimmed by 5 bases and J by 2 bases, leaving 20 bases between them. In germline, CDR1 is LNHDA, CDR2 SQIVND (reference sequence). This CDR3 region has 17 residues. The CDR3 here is CASSSGRGTQTTDTQYF. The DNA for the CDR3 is TGTGCCAGTAGTTCGGGTAGGGGGACCCAAACCACAGATACGCAGTATTTT. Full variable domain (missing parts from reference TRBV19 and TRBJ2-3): DGGITQSPKYLFRKEGQNVTLSCEQNLNHDAMYWYRQDPGQGLRLIYYSQIVNDFQKGDIAEGYSVSREKKESFPLTVTSAQKNPTAFYLCASSSGRGTQTTDTQYFGPGTRLTVL.